What follows describes a single TCR beta chain. The CDR3 runs 15 residues. V was clipped by 1 base and J by 4 bases; unmatched bases: 7. Germline V gene lookup returns CDR1 SGHVS and CDR2 FNYEAQ. Generated by immunoSEQ multiplex PCR, the TCRdb table keeps only in-frame clones and is missing some. Of 160,000 or so clones listed, about 86% are singletons. These data are taken from a study of blood T cell repertoires in COVID-19. The origin of this receptor is a woman at least 80 years old with acute or convalescent COVID-19. The chain couples TRBV7-6 to TRBJ2-7, with TRBD2 identical over 7 bases. The sample was peripheral blood. This CDR3 reads CASSLDGGGKYEQYF. In nucleotides, the CDR3 is TGTGCCAGCAGCTTAGATGGGGGGGGAAAGTACGAGCAGTACTTC. Using reference TRBV7-6 and TRBJ2-7 for the parts outside the CDR3, the full variable domain is GAGVSQSPRYKVTKRGQDVALRCDPISGHVSLYWYRQALGQGPEFLTYFNYEAQQDKSGLPNDRFSAERPEGSISTLTIQRTEQRDSAMYRCASSLDGGGKYEQYFGPGTRLTVT.